The 20 T cell receptor beta chains presented below share a single source sample, sequenced in a study of shared clonotypes between healthy human individuals. Measured with immunoSEQ multiplex PCR; TCRdb has only the in-frame clones, and not every one. Among hundreds of thousands of clones listed, less than 80% were seen once. Sequenced material: memory CD4+ T cells sorted from blood. Subset reported: CD45RA-negative fraction. Receptors originate from a woman in her thirties in good health.

V usage is TRBV30 and J usage is TRBJ2-3; D may be TRBD1 (6 bases). CDR3 length: 15 amino acids. V shed 0 bases and J shed 0 bases, with 10 bases lying between them. Germline CDR1 is GTSNPN and CDR2 is SVGIG (reference sequence). The chain's CDR3 is CAWSVGGTSTDTQYF. The CDR3 DNA reads TGTGCCTGGAGTGTAGGGGGTACTAGCACAGATACGCAGTATTTT.

This clone was detected only a few times. The chain couples TRBV29-1 to TRBJ2-7; tentatively, D is TRBD2 (6 bases). Trimming stripped 3 bases from V and 3 bases from J, with 12 bases between. The CDR3 is 13 residues long. Germline V gene sequence: CDR1 SQVTM, CDR2 ANQGSEA. The CDR3 spells CSVEGPGLYEQYF. The CDR3 DNA reads TGCAGCGTTGAGGGGCCGGGACTCTACGAGCAGTACTTC.

The chain has TRBV6-5 and TRBJ2-2; unclear D gene. This CDR3 is 14 amino acids long. Germline lookup yields CDR1 MNHEY and CDR2 SVGAGI. Trimming cost V 4 bases and J 5 bases, with 11 bases left between them. CDR3 nucleotide sequence: TGTGCCAGCAGTTCCTACCCAGAGACCGGGGAGCTGTTTTTT. As protein: CASSSYPETGELFF.

The rearrangement links TRBV28 to TRBJ2-5; 9 positions match TRBD1. Germline-derived CDR1 and CDR2 are MDHEN and SYDVKM. J was trimmed by 3 bases and V by 6 bases; bases with no gene match: 14. The CDR3 loop spans 17 amino acids. CDR3 amino acids: CASSPRGTGYVEETQYF. As DNA, the CDR3 is TGTGCCAGCAGCCCTCGAGGGACAGGGTATGTCGAAGAGACCCAGTACTTC.

This clone was found once. The CDR3 nucleotides are TGTGCCAGCAGCTTAGGGTCGGCGGCCCAGCCCCAGCATTTT. This encodes CASSLGSAAQPQHF. The chain combines TRBV7-9 with TRBJ1-5; no reliable D call. V was cut by 1 base and J by 7 bases, with 11 bases left in between. Germline-derived CDR1 and CDR2 are SEHNR and FQNEAQ (reference sequence). The CDR3 has 14 amino acids. The full variable domain, completed using reference TRBV7-9 and TRBJ1-5, is DTGVSQNPRHKITKRGQNVTFRCDPISEHNRLYWYRQTLGQGPEFLTYFQNEAQLEKSRLLSDRFSAERPKGSFSTLEIQRTEQGDSAMYLCASSLGSAAQPQHFGDGTRLSIL.

V and J are TRBV4-2 and TRBJ2-6; 8 nucleotides line up with TRBD1. The germline V gene has CDR1 LGHNA and CDR2 YNFKEQ. The V segment lost 6 bases and the J segment 0 bases; nucleotides outside the gene matches: 10. CDR3 size: 18 residues. CDR3: CASSHDTRGHSGANVLTF. The CDR3 DNA is TGTGCCAGCAGTCACGACACCAGGGGGCACTCTGGGGCCAACGTCCTGACTTTC.

The genes are TRBV28 and TRBJ1-4; D remains unclear. This CDR3 comprises 14 residues. Germline-derived CDR1 and CDR2 are MDHEN and SYDVKM. V lost 7 bases, J lost 4 bases, and 13 bases lay in between. The CDR3 bases are TGTGCCAGCACCCCATATGGGATTAATGAAAAACTGTTTTTT. This codes for CASTPYGINEKLFF.

This chain connects TRBV4-1 to TRBJ2-7; 9 nucleotides align to TRBD1. CDR3 size: 15 residues. V lost 4 bases to trimming and J lost 5 bases; unmatched junction nucleotides: 9. Germline V gene lookup returns CDR1 MGHRA and CDR2 YSYEKL. CDR3 bases: TGCGCCAGCAGCCCCCGCGGGACAGGGTCCCACGAGCAGTACTTC. Translating gives CASSPRGTGSHEQYF.

The chain recombines TRBV7-2 with TRBJ2-7; 12 positions match TRBD2. The CDR3 covers 15 residues. Germline CDR1 reads SGHTA; CDR2 reads FQGNSA. V was pared by 5 bases and J by 7 bases, with 9 bases of the junction left unmatched. The CDR3, as DNA: TGTGCCAGCAGCGTTACCGGGACTAGCGGGCTGGAGCAGTACTTC. Encoded protein: CASSVTGTSGLEQYF.

V is TRBV18 and J is TRBJ2-7, with D unclear. The CDR3 loop spans 12 amino acids. Germline assignment: CDR1 KGHSH and CDR2 LQKENI. Trimming shortened V by 6 bases and J by 5 bases, and 11 bases separated the two germline ends. The chain's CDR3 is CASSPSMDEQYF. The CDR3 nucleotides are TGTGCCAGCTCGCCCTCAATGGACGAGCAGTACTTC.

This clone has a handful of counts. At the DNA level, this CDR3 is encoded by other sequences in the same sample as well. The V call is TRBV18, the J call TRBJ2-5; D is possibly TRBD1 (5 bases). Germline V CDR1 and CDR2: KGHSH, LQKENI. Between the trimmed V and J ends, which lost 3 bases and 2 bases, there was a span of 7 bases. The CDR3 is made up of 13 amino acids. The CDR3 region has the DNA TGTGCCAGCTCACCCCGGACACAAGAGACCCAGTACTTC. It specifies CASSPRTQETQYF.

The chain couples TRBV2 to TRBJ2-7; tentatively, D is TRBD1 (7 bases). Trimming took off 2 bases at V and 4 bases at J, with 15 bases between the two ends. Germline CDR1 and CDR2: SNHLY and FYNNEI. The length of the CDR3 is 15 residues. CDR3 bases: TGTGCCAGCAGTGAAAGGCAGGGGGGTAGGTACGAGCAGTACTTC. This encodes CASSERQGGRYEQYF.

This chain connects TRBV28 to TRBJ1-2, with D maybe TRBD1 (6 bases). The ends were cut back, 7 bases at V and 5 bases at J, with 20 bases in the middle. The V gene's germline CDR1 is MDHEN and CDR2 SYDVKM. The CDR3 is 15 amino acids. This chain's CDR3 is CASMVGTGGWYGYTF. The CDR3 DNA sequence: TGTGCCAGCATGGTGGGTACGGGGGGCTGGTATGGCTACACCTTC.

The chain has TRBV19 and TRBJ2-2; tentative D call: TRBD1 (6 bases). V was pared by 4 bases and J by 12 bases, with 18 bases between. The CDR3 covers 14 residues. Germline V gene sequence: CDR1 LNHDA, CDR2 SQIVND (reference sequence). In DNA form, the CDR3 reads TGTGCCAGTAGTACTAGACAGGACCTTACAAAGCTGTTTTTT. It translates to CASSTRQDLTKLFF.

The chain links TRBV27 to TRBJ1-6; possibly TRBD1 for D (6 bases). The germline V gene encodes CDR1 MNHEY and CDR2 SMNVEV (reference sequence). This CDR3 has 14 amino acids. V was trimmed by 6 bases and J by 9 bases, leaving 15 bases between them. For the CDR3, the DNA is TGTGCCAGCAGCCGACAGGTTCTAGGTTCACCCCTCCACTTT. Amino acids: CASSRQVLGSPLHF.

The chain combines TRBV19 with TRBJ1-3, with D unclear. Germline assignment: CDR1 LNHDA and CDR2 SQIVND (reference sequence). Trimming stripped 1 base from V and 2 bases from J, with 6 bases between. The CDR3 loop spans 14 amino acids. The DNA for the CDR3 is TGTGCCAGTAGTATAGTTGGTGCTGGAAACACCATATATTTT. This sequence encodes CASSIVGAGNTIYF.

The gene calls are TRBV18 and TRBJ2-1, with 9 bases fitting TRBD2. CDR3 size: 17 residues. CDR1 is KGHSH, CDR2 LQKENI, per germline. V shed 3 bases, J shed 2 bases, and the junction held 8 bases outside the gene matches. CDR3: CASSPPGSSGAYNEQFF. Here the CDR3 DNA reads TGTGCCAGCTCACCCCCTGGGTCTAGCGGGGCCTACAATGAGCAGTTCTTC.

The chain recombines TRBV28 with TRBJ2-2, with 8 bases lining up with TRBD2. The J segment lost 7 bases and the V segment lost 6 bases, leaving 10 bases of the junction unmatched. The germline gives CDR1 MDHEN, CDR2 SYDVKM. The CDR3 extends over 15 amino acids. The CDR3 DNA reads TGTGCCAGCAGGCCCGGGACTAGTTTTAGCGGGGAGCTGTTTTTT. It translates to CASRPGTSFSGELFF. The full variable domain, its missing parts supplied by reference TRBV28 and TRBJ2-2, is DVKVTQSSRYLVKRTGEKVFLECVQDMDHENMFWYRQDPGLGLRLIYFSYDVKMKEKGDIPEGYSVSREKKERFSLILESASTNQTSMYLCASRPGTSFSGELFFGEGSRLTVL.

The chain is built from TRBV5-6 and TRBJ2-5, with TRBD1 matching over 7 bases. V dropped 0 bases and J dropped 0; count of bases not matched to a gene: 5. CDR3 length: 16 amino acids. CDR1 and CDR2 from the germline V gene are SGHDT and YYEEEE. The CDR3 loop reads CASSLATGLYQETQYF. The CDR3 bases are TGTGCCAGCAGCTTGGCGACAGGGCTGTACCAAGAGACCCAGTACTTC.

The rearrangement links TRBV27 to TRBJ2-7; 10 nucleotides match TRBD2. The ends lost 5 bases at V and 4 bases at J; junction bases unmatched: 11. Germline V CDR1 and CDR2: MNHEY, SMNVEV (reference sequence). The CDR3 length is 16 residues. The CDR3 region is CASSARTSGQRYEQYF. CDR3 coding DNA: TGTGCCAGCAGTGCCCGGACTAGCGGCCAGCGGTACGAGCAGTACTTC.